A selection of T cell receptor beta chains follows, all from one sample in a study of cytomegalovirus exposure and HLA in healthy donors. Sequenced by immunoSEQ multiplex PCR; TCRdb stores in-frame clones only, minus some. This sample has 99,000 or so clones, with over 65% found just once. Sample: PBMCs. The receptors originated from a man aged 35-49 years in good health and CMV-seropositive. Each CDR3 is given with its conserved first and last residue. The D gene is left open where the match is weak. Clone size, where shown, is once, few, many, or a class for clones that have expanded.

V gene	clone size	D gene	J gene	CDR3 DNA	CDR3 protein
TRBV5-1	-	TRBD2	TRBJ2-7	TGCGCCAGCAGCTCCCCGGGTAGCGGGACTTCCTACGAGCAGTACTTC	CASSSPGSGTSYEQYF
TRBV14	-	TRBD2	TRBJ2-7	TGTGCCAGCAGCCCTGGGACTAGCTACTACGAGCAGTACTTC	CASSPGTSYYEQYF
TRBV4-1	once	TRBD1	TRBJ1-2	TGCGCCAGCAGCCAACCTATCGGGACAGGGCTTGGTGGCTACACCTTC	CASSQPIGTGLGGYTF
TRBV6-1	once	TRBD2	TRBJ2-4	TGTGCCAGCAGTGAAGTGGTCGGGGGGGGTACCAAAAACATTCAGTACTTC	CASSEVVGGGTKNIQYF
TRBV6-7	-	TRBD1	TRBJ1-5	TGTGCCAGCAGTTACTCAAACCGGACAGGGGGAAGGGACCAGCCCCAGCATTTT	CASSYSNRTGGRDQPQHF
TRBV15	-	-	TRBJ2-7	TGTGCCACCAGCAGAGATCAGGGTATTACCTACGAGCAGTACTTC	CATSRDQGITYEQYF
TRBV7-2	-	TRBD1	TRBJ1-2	TGTGCCAGCAGCTTAGACCGGACAGGGAATGGCTACACCTTC	CASSLDRTGNGYTF
TRBV2	-	-	TRBJ1-1	TGTGCCAGCAGTGGTGCGCAGGTGAACACTGAAGCTTTCTTT	CASSGAQVNTEAFF
TRBV7-9	few	TRBD2	TRBJ2-3	TGTGCCAGCAGCACCCGCGGGGAGAAAGCGGGAGACGAATATACGCAGTATTTT	CASSTRGEKAGDEYTQYF
TRBV14	-	-	TRBJ2-2	TGTGCCAGCAGCCAATTTACAGGGTACACCGGGGAGCTGTTTTTT	CASSQFTGYTGELFF
TRBV7-2	once	-	TRBJ2-2	TGTGCCAGCAGCTTAGCGGGCTTGACCGGGGAGCTGTTTTTT	CASSLAGLTGELFF
TRBV28	few	-	TRBJ1-2	TGTGCCAGCAGTTCTCCTCGCCGGGGGGGCTACACCTTC	CASSSPRRGGYTF
TRBV7-2	-	TRBD1	TRBJ1-4	TGTGCCAGCAGCTTATTGGGGACAGGGTTCGGGGAAAAACTGTTTTTT	CASSLLGTGFGEKLFF
TRBV5-4	-	TRBD1	TRBJ2-7	TGTGCCAGCAGCTTGGAGACAGGGGGCGGTTGGGACGAGCAGTACTTC	CASSLETGGGWDEQYF
TRBV28	-	-	TRBJ2-7	TGTGCCAGCAGCCTAAGGGGCGGGAACTACGAGCAGTACTTC	CASSLRGGNYEQYF
TRBV6-1	-	TRBD1	TRBJ1-2	TGTGCCAGCAGTCAGACAGGGAGAGGCTACACCTTC	CASSQTGRGYTF
TRBV28	-	TRBD1	TRBJ2-5	TGTGCCAGCAGTTTAAGGGGGCTCCGCCAAGAGACCCAGTACTTC	CASSLRGLRQETQYF
TRBV15	-	-	TRBJ2-7	TGTGCCACCAGCAGAGTGGGCAGGGTCTACGAGCAGTACTTC	CATSRVGRVYEQYF
TRBV19	once	-	TRBJ2-3	TGTGCCAGTAGTATCCTTCAGGGAGGAACAGATACGCAGTATTTT	CASSILQGGTDTQYF
TRBV5-1	once	TRBD2	TRBJ2-7	TGCGCCAGCAGCTTGTCTCCTGGACTAGCGGGAGGGGGCTACGAGCAGTACTTC	CASSLSPGLAGGGYEQYF
TRBV7-9	-	TRBD1	TRBJ1-2	TGTGCCAGCAGCTCCTACAGGGGGGATAACTATGGCTACACCTTC	CASSSYRGDNYGYTF
TRBV7-2	-	TRBD2	TRBJ2-2	TGTGCCAGCAGCTTAAGCGGGATCGGCGACACCGGGGAGCTGTTTTTT	CASSLSGIGDTGELFF
TRBV18	-	-	TRBJ1-6	TGTGCCAGCTCGCCCGACAGGCTGGGAACCCTCCACTTT	CASSPDRLGTLHF
TRBV7-9	few	-	TRBJ2-5	TGTGCCAGCAGCCAAATACTAGTAGGGTTCGAGACCCAGTACTTC	CASSQILVGFETQYF
TRBV10-1	-	TRBD1	TRBJ2-7	TGCGCCATCGGACAGGGTGGCAACGAGCAGTACTTC	CAIGQGGNEQYF
TRBV5-4	-	TRBD1	TRBJ1-4	TGTGCCAGCAGCCCAGGAGGGGGCCCTAATGAAAAACTGTTTTTT	CASSPGGGPNEKLFF
TRBV5-4	-	-	TRBJ2-1	TGTGCCAGCAGCTTTACGGGGAATGAGCAGTTCTTC	CASSFTGNEQFF
TRBV18	-	-	TRBJ1-5	TGTGCCAGCTCACCCGCGGAGAATCAGCCCCAGCATTTT	CASSPAENQPQHF
TRBV29-1	-	TRBD1	TRBJ2-1	TGCAGCGCCTGGACAGGCTCCTACAATGAGCAGTTCTTC	CSAWTGSYNEQFF
TRBV6-5	-	-	TRBJ2-2	TGTGCCAGCAGTTACTCCAGGGCAAGCACCGGGGAGCTGTTTTTT	CASSYSRASTGELFF
TRBV28	few	-	TRBJ1-4	TGTGCCAGCAGACTACAGGGCGGCGAAAAACTGTTTTTT	CASRLQGGEKLFF
TRBV7-2	-	TRBD1	TRBJ1-2	TGTGCCAGCAACCCCACCGGACAGGGGACGGGAGGCTACACCTTC	CASNPTGQGTGGYTF
TRBV19	-	-	TRBJ1-5	TGTGCCAGTACTGATCCGGGACGGGGGCAGCCCCAGCATTTT	CASTDPGRGQPQHF
TRBV11-1	-	TRBD1	TRBJ1-1	TGTGCCAGCGGGACAGGCTTGAACACTGAAGCTTTCTTT	CASGTGLNTEAFF
TRBV6-6	-	-	TRBJ2-7	TGTGCCAGCAGTTCCGGACAGCTCTACGAGCAGTACTTC	CASSSGQLYEQYF
TRBV2	-	-	TRBJ2-1	TGTGCCAGCAGTGAAAGAGGGACTGGTGTCGACAATGAGCAGTTCTTC	CASSERGTGVDNEQFF
TRBV14	once	-	TRBJ2-1	TGTGCCAGCAGCCACTGGGGCTTGTACGACAATGAGCAGTTCTTC	CASSHWGLYDNEQFF
TRBV5-4	-	TRBD1	TRBJ1-2	TGTGCCAGCAGCCAGGGCGTGGGACAGGGGAACTATGGCTACACCTTC	CASSQGVGQGNYGYTF
TRBV28	-	-	TRBJ2-3	TGTGCCAGCAGTTTACACGCGCAGGGATTTGGCACAGATACGCAGTATTTT	CASSLHAQGFGTDTQYF
TRBV7-9	-	TRBD2	TRBJ2-3	TGTGCCAGCAATTTAGGGACTAGAATAGATACGCAGTATTTT	CASNLGTRIDTQYF
TRBV14	few	-	TRBJ1-5	TGTGCCAGCAGGGGGAGAGCATATAGCAATCAGCCCCAGCATTTT	CASRGRAYSNQPQHF
TRBV4-1	-	TRBD2	TRBJ2-5	TGCGCCAGCAGCCAGGGGACTAGCGGGCCCTGGGAGACCCAGTACTTC	CASSQGTSGPWETQYF
TRBV19	-	-	TRBJ1-5	TGTGCCAGTAGTAAACAAGGCAATCAGCCCCAGCATTTT	CASSKQGNQPQHF
TRBV4-2	-	TRBD1	TRBJ2-3	TGTGCCAGCAGCCAAGAGGGGACAGTTGGCTATATTAGCACAGATACGCAGTATTTT	CASSQEGTVGYISTDTQYF
TRBV7-3	-	TRBD2	TRBJ2-2	TGTGCCAGCAGCCTATACCCCCCCGGGACTAGCGGGACGAACACCGGGGAGCTGTTTTTT	CASSLYPPGTSGTNTGELFF
TRBV9	-	TRBD2	TRBJ2-3	TGTGCCAGCAGCGTAGCTACAGGGACTAGGGGGGGTACGCAGTATTTT	CASSVATGTRGGTQYF
TRBV6-5	-	-	TRBJ1-1	TGTGCCAGCAGTTACTCTATCGGGAGCACTGAAGCTTTCTTT	CASSYSIGSTEAFF
TRBV27	-	-	TRBJ1-2	TGTGCCAGCAAAACAGCTGGCAGGTCTGACTATGGCTACACCTTC	CASKTAGRSDYGYTF
TRBV11-1	-	-	TRBJ2-7	TGTGCCAGCAGCCATAACTCCAATCTCCACGAGCAGTACTTC	CASSHNSNLHEQYF
TRBV4-1	few	-	TRBJ2-3	TGCGCCAGCAGCCAAGTAAAGGGGGGGGCACAAGATACGCAGTATTTT	CASSQVKGGAQDTQYF
TRBV19	-	TRBD1	TRBJ2-7	TGTGCCAGTAGTATAGTCCAGGGGGCGAGCGAGCAGTACTTC	CASSIVQGASEQYF
TRBV6-5	-	-	TRBJ2-7	TGTGCCAGCAGCCGACGGGACAATACCTACGAGCAGTACTTC	CASSRRDNTYEQYF
TRBV5-8	-	-	TRBJ1-1	TGTGCCAGCAGCAGCAGTGGAGGGGCTGAAGCTTTCTTT	CASSSSGGAEAFF
TRBV27	-	-	TRBJ2-7	TGTGCCAGCAGTTATACATTTTCCTACGAGCAGTACTTC	CASSYTFSYEQYF